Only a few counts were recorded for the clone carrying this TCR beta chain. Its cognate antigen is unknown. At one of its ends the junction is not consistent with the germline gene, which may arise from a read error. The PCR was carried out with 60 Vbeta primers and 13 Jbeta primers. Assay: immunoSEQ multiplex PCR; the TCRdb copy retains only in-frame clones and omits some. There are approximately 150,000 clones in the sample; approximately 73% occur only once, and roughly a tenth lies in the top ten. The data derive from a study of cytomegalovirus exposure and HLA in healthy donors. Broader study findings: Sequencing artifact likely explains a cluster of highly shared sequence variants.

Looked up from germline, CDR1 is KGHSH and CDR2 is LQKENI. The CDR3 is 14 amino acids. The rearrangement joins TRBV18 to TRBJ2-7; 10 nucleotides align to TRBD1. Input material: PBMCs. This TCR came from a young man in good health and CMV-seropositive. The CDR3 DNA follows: TGTGCCAGCGCACCGGGACAGGGGAATTACGAGCAGTACTTC. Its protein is CASAPGQGNYEQYF.